The clone carrying this T cell receptor beta chain was counted a few times. Its matching antigen is unknown. This sample is drawn from a study of CD4 T cells in relation to SARS-CoV-2 and coronaviruses. V dropped 5 bases and J dropped 5 bases, with 16 bases sitting between them. The length of the CDR3 is 15 residues. CDR1 and CDR2 from the germline V gene are MDHEN and SYDVKM. Unexposed donor CD4+ T cells date from about 2011-2019, before the COVID-19 pandemic. After nine to ten days of culture, CD4+ T cells were isolated. The protocol was immunoSEQ multiplex PCR, while the TCRdb copy is restricted to in-frame clones and leaves out a portion. The sample holds roughly 25,000 clones; over 60% are singletons and the top ten take 8.5% to 12%.

Sequencing was performed on CD4+ T cells from PBMCs, cultured in vitro. This receptor was taken from a human donor in good health. The J gene is TRBJ2-1, the V gene TRBV28, with D unclear. CDR3 bases: TGTGCCAGCAGTCCTAATGGGCCGGTACACAATGAGCAGTTCTTC. Translation: CASSPNGPVHNEQFF.